This passage covers 26 T cell receptor beta chains from one sample sequenced in a study of blood T cell repertoires in COVID-19. Measured with immunoSEQ multiplex PCR; TCRdb has only the in-frame clones, and not every one. The sample lists around 380,000 clones, approximately 87% occurring once. Sequencing was performed on PBMCs or T cells enriched from blood (not recorded which). These receptors all stem from a man in his thirties or forties who had recovered from COVID-19.

The chain carries TRBV4-3 and TRBJ2-6; no clear D gene. V was shortened by 1 base and J by 2 bases, with 12 bases between the two germline ends. Germline assignment: CDR1 LGHNA and CDR2 YSLEER. This CDR3 has 17 amino acids. CDR3 DNA: TGCGCCAGCAGCCAAGCTGGTGGGCAGGCTGGGGCCAACGTCCTGACTTTC. Its translation: CASSQAGGQAGANVLTF.

The chain recombines TRBV7-8 with TRBJ1-1; no clear D gene. V was trimmed by 5 bases and J by 4 bases, leaving 11 bases between them. This CDR3 comprises 13 residues. The germline V gene has CDR1 SGHVS and CDR2 FQNEAQ. The CDR3 loop is CASSRLRATEAFF. DNA for the CDR3: TGTGCCAGCAGCCGACTGAGGGCCACTGAAGCTTTCTTT. Drawing the rest from reference TRBV7-8 and TRBJ1-1, the complete variable domain is GAGVSQSPRYKVAKRGQDVALRCDPISGHVSLFWYQQALGQGPEFLTYFQNEAQLDKSGLPSDRFFAERPEGSVSTLKIQRTQQEDSAVYLCASSRLRATEAFFGQGTRLTVV.

The rearrangement uses TRBV7-8 and TRBJ1-2; D remains unclear. CDR1 is SGHVS, CDR2 FQNEAQ, per germline. Trimming took 4 bases from V and 3 from J, leaving 24 bases between them. The CDR3 has 18 amino acids. The CDR3 DNA is TGTGCCAGCAGCTCCCTAATCCGGGAGGAATGGGGAGACTATGGCTACACCTTC. Residues: CASSSLIREEWGDYGYTF.

This chain uses TRBV6-6 with TRBJ2-5; the D gene is possibly TRBD2 (6 bases). The germline V gene encodes CDR1 MNHNY and CDR2 SVGAGI (reference sequence). This CDR3 spans 14 amino acids. V lost 2 bases, J lost 4 bases, and 11 bases lay in between. In DNA form, the CDR3 reads TGTGCCAGCAGTTACCCGGAGGGTTTAGAGACCCAGTACTTC. Its protein product is CASSYPEGLETQYF.

This chain joins TRBV12-3 or TRBV12-4 and TRBJ1-3; D gene unclear. The germline V and J ends were trimmed by 4 bases and 5 bases, with 6 bases remaining between them. This CDR3 has 12 residues. This CDR3 reads CASSWRRNTIYF. The CDR3 DNA reads TGTGCCAGCAGTTGGAGGAGAAACACCATATATTTT.

V is TRBV24-1 and J is TRBJ1-5, with 7 bases identical to TRBD1. The J segment lost 7 bases and the V segment lost 3 bases, leaving 14 bases of the junction unmatched. Germline CDR1 KGHDR, CDR2 SFDVKD. This CDR3 has 17 amino acids. The CDR3 protein is CATSDLGGQGVGQPQHF. The CDR3 region has the DNA TGTGCCACCAGTGATCTAGGGGGGCAGGGGGTTGGGCAGCCCCAGCATTTT.

The V and J genes are TRBV10-3 and TRBJ1-6; weak D call: TRBD1 (6 bases). CDR3 size: 14 residues. In germline, CDR1 is ENHRY, CDR2 SYGVKD. The V gene lost 7 bases and the J gene lost 4 bases, with 11 bases spanning the gap. The CDR3 sequence is CAITQDRYNSPLHF. The CDR3, as DNA: TGTGCCATCACTCAGGACAGATATAATTCACCCCTCCACTTT.

The chain joins TRBV19 to TRBJ2-7, with a weak D call TRBD1 (6 bases). Germline V gene data show CDR1 as LNHDA and CDR2 as SQIVND (reference sequence). The CDR3 has 12 amino acids. Trimming cost V 1 base and J 11 bases, with 12 bases left between them. CDR3 coding DNA: TGTGCCAGTAGTATAGGTAATACAGGGAAGTACTTC. Protein sequence: CASSIGNTGKYF.

Note on this clone: Different DNA sequences within this sample yield the same CDR3. This chain links TRBV5-6 with TRBJ1-1, with D hard to call. V lost 2 bases to trimming and J lost 11 bases, with 10 bases between them. CDR3 length equals 11 residues. CDR1 is SGHDT, CDR2 YYEEEE, per germline. In nucleotides, the CDR3 is TGTGCCAGCAGCTTAGGCGGGGAGGCTTTCTTT. This encodes CASSLGGEAFF.

The count of this clone is one. The chain carries TRBV6-5 and TRBJ2-2, with TRBD2 identical over 9 bases. Germline CDR1 reads MNHEY; CDR2 reads SVGAGI. J lost 7 bases, V lost 2 bases, and 8 bases had no gene match. The CDR3 runs to 16 residues. CDR3 in DNA: TGTGCCAGCAGTTACATGCGGGGGGGCAGCGGCGGGGAGCTGTTTTTT. Protein sequence: CASSYMRGGSGGELFF.

The rearrangement links TRBV15 to TRBJ1-1; D not resolved. V was shortened by 0 bases and J by 7 bases, with 6 bases between the two germline ends. The germline gives CDR1 LNHNV, CDR2 YYDKDF (reference sequence). CDR3 length: 12 residues. The CDR3 reads CATSRDRNEAFF. As DNA, the CDR3 is TGTGCCACCAGCAGAGACAGGAATGAAGCTTTCTTT.

V and J are TRBV18 and TRBJ2-5, with D possibly being TRBD2 (6 bases). The CDR3 covers 14 residues. Looked up from germline, CDR1 is KGHSH and CDR2 is LQKENI. The germline V and J ends were trimmed by 0 bases and 7 bases, with 12 bases remaining between them. Here the CDR3 reads CASSPPAGWGTQYF. Written as DNA, the CDR3 is TGTGCCAGCTCACCACCGGCGGGATGGGGGACCCAGTACTTC.

This clone was seen once. The chain uses TRBV6-5 and TRBJ1-2; D not resolved. CDR3 size: 12 residues. Germline lookup yields CDR1 MNHEY and CDR2 SVGAGI. The V end lost 6 bases, the J end lost 5 bases, and 10 bases lay between the germline ends. In nucleotides, the CDR3 is TGTGCCAGCAGCGCCGGGGTTTATGGCTACACCTTC. Translation gives CASSAGVYGYTF.

In its sample, this clone was seen once. J is TRBJ2-3 and V is TRBV4-1; the D gene is possibly TRBD2 (6 bases). Trimming cost V 6 bases and J 7 bases, with 23 bases left between them. Germline-derived CDR1 and CDR2 are MGHRA and YSYEKL. CDR3 length: 16 residues. The CDR3 coding sequence is TGCGCCAGCAGTTCTTTCCGAGCCGGGAGTGAGAATACGCAGTATTTT. Its protein is CASSSFRAGSENTQYF.

About this clone: This specimen includes other DNA sequences encoding the same CDR3. This chain connects TRBV2 to TRBJ1-5; 10 nucleotides line up with TRBD1. The V gene's germline CDR1 is SNHLY and CDR2 FYNNEI. This CDR3 contains 13 residues. V gave up 6 bases and J gave up 4 bases; unmatched junction bases: 0. CDR3 DNA: TGTGCCAGCAGGGGACAGGGGAATCAGCCCCAGCATTTT. This gives the protein CASRGQGNQPQHF. The full variable domain, rest sourced from reference TRBV2 and TRBJ1-5, is EPEVTQTPSHQVTQMGQEVILRCVPISNHLYFYWYRQILGQKVEFLVSFYNNEISEKSEIFDDQFSVERPDGSNFTLKIRSTKLEDSAMYFCASRGQGNQPQHFGDGTRLSIL.

For this clone: This CDR3 is also generated by other DNA sequences in the sample. The chain joins TRBV18 to TRBJ1-1; 8 nucleotides line up with TRBD1. This CDR3 is built from 14 residues. The V gene's germline CDR1 is KGHSH and CDR2 LQKENI. Trimming cost V 2 bases and J 4 bases; bases outside gene matches: 3. The CDR3 DNA sequence: TGTGCCAGCTCACCAAGTGACAGGGGCACTGAAGCTTTCTTT. Translation: CASSPSDRGTEAFF.

On this clone itself: A read error may produce the germline difference seen at one junction end. The chain carries TRBV3-1 (or the pseudogene TRBV3-2) and TRBJ2-4; no clear D. Germline V gene sequence: CDR1 LGHDT, CDR2 YNNKEL (reference sequence). This CDR3 has 12 amino acids. The CDR3 nucleotides are TGTGCCAGCAGCTCTTCGGAGAAGGTTCTGGACTTC. Residues: CASSSSEKVLDF.

For the CDR3, the DNA is TGTGCCTGGCCAGGGGGAGACGGGTCTTCTAGCACAGATACGCAGTATTTT. This gives the protein CAWPGGDGSSSTDTQYF. The rearrangement uses TRBV30 and TRBJ2-3, with 7 bases lining up with TRBD1. The CDR3 consists of 17 residues. Germline V lookup: CDR1 GTSNPN, CDR2 SVGIG (reference sequence). V was pared by 5 bases and J by 0 bases, with 14 bases of the junction left unmatched. Variable domain in full (rest from reference TRBV30 and TRBJ2-3): SQTIHQWPATLVQPVGSPLSLECTVEGTSNPNLYWYRQAAGRGLQLLFYSVGIGQISSEVPQNLSASRPQDRQFILSSKKLLLSDSGFYLCAWPGGDGSSSTDTQYFGPGTRLTVL.

This clone was detected once. This chain uses TRBV2 with TRBJ1-5; TRBD1 might be the D (5 bases). The germline V gene encodes CDR1 SNHLY and CDR2 FYNNEI. Trimming removed 6 bases from V and 3 bases from J, with 9 bases in between. The CDR3 consists of 13 residues. The CDR3 DNA is TGTGCCAGCAGCAGACAGATCAATCAGCCCCAGCATTTT. Its translation is CASSRQINQPQHF.

The rearrangement links TRBV25-1 to TRBJ1-6; D remains ambiguous. This CDR3 is built from 13 residues. Germline V CDR1 and CDR2: MGHDK, SYGVNS. Trimming took off 7 bases at V and 4 bases at J, with 8 bases between the two ends. The CDR3 DNA reads TGTGCCAGCACACAGACATATAATTCACCCCTCCACTTT. The encoded protein is CASTQTYNSPLHF.

This chain links TRBV5-8 with TRBJ1-6; no clear D. Germline V gives CDR1 SGHTS, CDR2 YDEGEE. V shed 0 bases and J shed 6 bases, with 7 bases lying between them. This CDR3 has 14 amino acids. In DNA, the CDR3 is TGTGCCAGCAGCTTGGCGCAGGTTAATTCACCCCTCCACTTT. It yields the protein CASSLAQVNSPLHF.

This chain links TRBV9 with TRBJ2-5, with TRBD1 identical over 8 bases. The V gene's germline CDR1 is SGDLS and CDR2 YYNGEE. The CDR3 is 17 residues long. With 4 bases clipped from V and 0 bases from J, the junction kept 11 bases outside the gene matches. For the CDR3, the DNA is TGTGCCAGCAGCCCACGTCCCGGGACAGGATACCAAGAGACCCAGTACTTC. This sequence encodes CASSPRPGTGYQETQYF.

DNA of the CDR3: TGTGCCAGCAGCTACCAGGGGGGCCCAGATACGCAGTATTTT. As protein: CASSYQGGPDTQYF. The chain employs TRBV7-3 and TRBJ2-3; the D gene is possibly TRBD1 (7 bases). V gave up 4 bases and J gave up 4 bases, with 12 bases separating them. The CDR3 spans 14 residues. Per germline, CDR1 SGHTA and CDR2 FQGTGA.

The V and J genes are TRBV6-5 and TRBJ1-3, with 7 bases fitting TRBD1. V was clipped by 6 bases and J by 4 bases; unmatched bases: 6. The germline V gene has CDR1 MNHEY and CDR2 SVGAGI. CDR3 length: 14 amino acids. The DNA for the CDR3 is TGTGCCAGCAGCCGAACAGGGGCCGGAAACACCATATATTTT. Translating it yields CASSRTGAGNTIYF.

V and J are TRBV5-6 and TRBJ2-2; unclear D gene. Trimming left V 0 bases short and J 7 bases short, with 16 bases between. From germline, CDR1 is SGHDT and CDR2 YYEEEE. This CDR3 is built from 16 residues. The chain's CDR3 is CASSLVMVRGVGELFF. The DNA of the CDR3 is TGTGCCAGCAGCTTGGTGATGGTACGCGGTGTCGGGGAGCTGTTTTTT.

The rearrangement uses TRBV5-1 and TRBJ2-2, with 13 positions matching TRBD2. Trimming removed 4 bases from V and 5 bases from J; junction bases left unmatched: 14. The germline gives CDR1 SGHRS, CDR2 YFSETQ. The CDR3 runs 19 residues. CDR3 nucleotides: TGCGCCAGCAGCCCCCGGACTAGCGGGGGAGGGGGAAGGACCGGGGAGCTGTTTTTT. As protein: CASSPRTSGGGGRTGELFF.